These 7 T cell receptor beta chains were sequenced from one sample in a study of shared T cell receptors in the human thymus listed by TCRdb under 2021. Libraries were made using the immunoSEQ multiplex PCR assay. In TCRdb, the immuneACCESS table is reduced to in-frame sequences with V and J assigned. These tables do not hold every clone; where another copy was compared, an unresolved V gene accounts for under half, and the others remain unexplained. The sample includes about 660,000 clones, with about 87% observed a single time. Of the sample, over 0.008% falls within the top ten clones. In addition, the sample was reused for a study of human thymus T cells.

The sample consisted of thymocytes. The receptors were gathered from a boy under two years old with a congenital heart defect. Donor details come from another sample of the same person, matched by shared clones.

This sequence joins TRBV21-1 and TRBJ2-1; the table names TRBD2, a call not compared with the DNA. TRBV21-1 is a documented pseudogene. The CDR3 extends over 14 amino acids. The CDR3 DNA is TGTGCCAGCAGCTTTCAAGCAACGGGAAATGAGCAGTTCTTC. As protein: CASSFQATGNEQFF.

In nucleotides, the CDR3 is TGCGCCAGCAGCCAAGACCGCAACCGACTAGCGGGGGAGGAGACCCAGTACTTC. Protein sequence: CASSQDRNRLAGEETQYF. V and J are TRBV4-3 and TRBJ2-5, with 12 bases fitting TRBD2. Germline V CDR1 and CDR2: LGHNA, YSLEER. The junction had 10 bases not matched to a gene; V was cut back by 0 bases and J by 5 bases. The length of the CDR3 is 18 residues.

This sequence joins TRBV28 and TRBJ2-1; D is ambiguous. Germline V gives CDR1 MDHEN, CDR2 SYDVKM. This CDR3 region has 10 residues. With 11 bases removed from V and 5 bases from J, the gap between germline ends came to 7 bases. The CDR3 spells CAASNNEQFF. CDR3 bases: TGTGCCGCGTCGAACAATGAGCAGTTCTTC.

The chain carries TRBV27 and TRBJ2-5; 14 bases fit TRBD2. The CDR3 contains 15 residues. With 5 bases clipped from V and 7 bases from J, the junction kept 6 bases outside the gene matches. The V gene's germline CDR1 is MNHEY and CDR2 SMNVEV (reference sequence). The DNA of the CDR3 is TGTGCCAGCAGTCCGGGACTAGCGGGAGATGTGACCCAGTACTTC. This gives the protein CASSPGLAGDVTQYF.

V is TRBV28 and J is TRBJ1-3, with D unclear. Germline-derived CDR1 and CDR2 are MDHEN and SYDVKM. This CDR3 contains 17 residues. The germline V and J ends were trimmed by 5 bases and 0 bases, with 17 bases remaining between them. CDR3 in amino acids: CASSASPGIRSGNTIYF. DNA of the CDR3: TGTGCCAGCAGTGCCTCCCCCGGGATCCGCTCTGGAAACACCATATATTTT.

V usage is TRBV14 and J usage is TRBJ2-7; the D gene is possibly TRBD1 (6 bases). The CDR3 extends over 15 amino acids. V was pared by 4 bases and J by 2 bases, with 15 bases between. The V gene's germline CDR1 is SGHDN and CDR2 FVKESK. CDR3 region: CASSPYRQGTYEQYF. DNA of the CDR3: TGTGCCAGCAGCCCTTACAGGCAGGGGACCTACGAGCAGTACTTC.

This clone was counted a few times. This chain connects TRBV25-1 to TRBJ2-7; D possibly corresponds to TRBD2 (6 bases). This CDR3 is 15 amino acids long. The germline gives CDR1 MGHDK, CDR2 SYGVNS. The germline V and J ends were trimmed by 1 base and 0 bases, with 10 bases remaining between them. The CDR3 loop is CASSEFVGSSYEQYF. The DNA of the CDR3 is TGTGCCAGCAGTGAATTCGTCGGGAGCTCCTACGAGCAGTACTTC.